Shown below are 21 T cell receptor beta chains from a single sample sequenced in a study of T cells in Graves' hyperthyroidism and ophthalmopathy. Amplification of TCR beta CDR3 regions was performed using RNA transcripts as template. Primed by the HTBI set, a first-round RT-PCR was run on the TCR CDR3. TCRdb recomputed calls from the multiplex PCR reads with MiXCR, one row per CDR3 protein. The data contain a few hundred thousand distinct CDR3 sequences, about 15% of them singletons. Sequencing was done on a sample of blood. All receptors come from a woman aged 25 to 39 with Graves' hyperthyroidism.

This clonotype came up many times. CDR3 amino acids: CASSSARDEQYF. The CDR3 DNA is TGTGCCAGCTCATCGGCTAGGGACGAGCAGTACTTC. The V gene is TRBV28, the J gene TRBJ2-7, with D unclear. This CDR3 is 12 amino acids long. Trimming removed 8 bases from V and 5 bases from J, with 13 bases in between. Germline V lookup: CDR1 MDHEN, CDR2 SYDVKM.

The CDR3 sequence: CASSFSGLAGGHDEQFF. The CDR3 nucleotides are TGTGCCAGCAGCTTTTCGGGACTAGCGGGAGGGCATGATGAGCAGTTCTTC. The chain joins TRBV7-3 to TRBJ2-1; 16 bases align to TRBD2. CDR1 and CDR2 (germline): SGHTA, FQGTGA. V gave up 3 bases and J gave up 8 bases; unmatched junction bases: 7. The CDR3 is 17 amino acids.

This clonotype was recorded a few times. The V gene is TRBV30, the J gene TRBJ1-2; D gene unclear. V gave up 6 bases and J gave up 4 bases, with 18 bases separating them. Germline V gives CDR1 GTSNPN, CDR2 SVGIG (reference sequence). This CDR3 is built from 14 residues. The CDR3 reads CACDPDPFFYGYTF. For the CDR3, the DNA is TGTGCCTGCGACCCGGACCCTTTTTTCTATGGCTACACCTTC.

The J gene is TRBJ1-4, the V gene TRBV7-9; D not resolved. V was cut by 1 base and J by 6 bases, with 6 bases left in between. The CDR3 covers 13 residues. Germline CDR1 SEHNR, CDR2 FQNEAQ (reference sequence). CDR3 DNA: TGTGCCAGCAGCTTAGGGTGGGATGAAAAACTGTTTTTT. Amino acid sequence: CASSLGWDEKLFF.

The V call is TRBV5-1, the J call TRBJ2-7, with 9 bases lining up with TRBD1. The CDR3 is 13 residues long. The V and J ends lost 5 bases and 3 bases, in that order; junction bases with no gene match: 3. Germline V gives CDR1 SGHRS, CDR2 YFSETQ. CDR3: CASRPGQGYEQYF. Here the CDR3 DNA reads TGCGCCAGCAGACCGGGACAGGGCTACGAGCAGTACTTC.

The rearrangement links TRBV7-2 to TRBJ1-3; unclear D gene. From germline, CDR1 is SGHTA and CDR2 FQGNSA. Between the trimmed V and J ends, which lost 2 bases and 0 bases, there was a span of 14 bases. The CDR3 is 17 amino acids. The CDR3 DNA reads as TGTGCCAGCAGCTTACTGATCGGACCGCGCTCTGGAAACACCATATATTTT. Translated, it gives CASSLLIGPRSGNTIYF.

This clonotype was observed at least ten times. The rearrangement links TRBV20-1 to TRBJ2-3, with TRBD2 matching 12 bases. The germline gives CDR1 DFQATT, CDR2 SNEGSKA (reference sequence). The V segment lost 3 bases and the J segment 3 bases; nucleotides outside the gene matches: 10. The CDR3 is 17 amino acids. The CDR3 region has the DNA TGCAGTGCTAGGGCTCATCCGACTAGCGGGAGTACAGATACGCAGTATTTT. This translates into CSARAHPTSGSTDTQYF.

This clonotype showed up many times. This chain links TRBV28 with TRBJ2-3; TRBD1 might be the D (7 bases). Looked up from germline, CDR1 is MDHEN and CDR2 is SYDVKM. The CDR3 is made up of 15 amino acids. Between the trimmed V and J ends, which lost 6 bases and 4 bases, there was a span of 17 bases. CDR3 sequence reads: CASRKAGTAPDTQYF. The CDR3, as DNA: TGTGCCAGCAGGAAGGCGGGGACAGCCCCAGATACGCAGTATTTT.

The chain links TRBV29-1 to TRBJ2-5, with D possibly called TRBD1 or TRBD2 (6 bases each). V was clipped by 7 bases and J by 7 bases, with 16 bases between them. Germline CDR1 SQVTM, CDR2 ANQGSEA. This CDR3 is built from 12 residues. The CDR3 spells CSAAGGRGTQYF. CDR3 nucleotides: TGCAGCGCTGCTGGGGGGCGTGGGACCCAGTACTTC.

This clonotype was detected ten times or more. This chain joins TRBV7-9 and TRBJ2-1; 7 bases are shared with TRBD1. V gave up 5 bases and J gave up 5 bases; unmatched junction bases: 9. Per the germline V gene, CDR1 is SEHNR and CDR2 is FQNEAQ (reference sequence). The CDR3 consists of 15 residues. CDR3 protein: CASSATGTVNNEQFF. CDR3 DNA: TGTGCCAGCAGCGCAACCGGGACAGTCAACAATGAGCAGTTCTTC.

The table lists this clonotype with many counts. V and J are TRBV30 and TRBJ1-2; D is uncertain. The CDR3 runs 11 residues. V was trimmed by 8 bases and J by 0 bases, leaving 7 bases between them. The germline CDR1 and CDR2 sequences are GTSNPN and SVGIG (reference sequence). The CDR3 loop reads CAGQTNYGYTF. CDR3 sequence (DNA): TGTGCCGGGCAGACTAACTATGGCTACACCTTC.

This clonotype was seen repeatedly, ten times or more. The chain recombines TRBV30 with TRBJ2-1, with TRBD1 matching over 8 bases. In germline, CDR1 is GTSNPN, CDR2 SVGIG (reference sequence). There are 15 residues in the CDR3. V was pared by 2 bases and J by 1 base, with 4 bases of the junction left unmatched. CDR3 amino acids: CAWSRRTGSYNEQFF. Written as DNA, the CDR3 is TGTGCCTGGAGTAGACGGACAGGGTCCTACAATGAGCAGTTCTTC.

This clonotype came up a few times. The chain combines TRBV29-1 with TRBJ1-2, with a possible D match to TRBD1 (5 bases). From germline, CDR1 is SQVTM and CDR2 ANQGSEA. CDR3 length: 16 residues. Trimming shortened V by 0 bases and J by 2 bases, and 16 bases separated the two germline ends. The CDR3 DNA reads TGCAGCGTTGAAGATCGTGGTCGGGGGACCAACTATGGCTACACCTTC. Translated: CSVEDRGRGTNYGYTF.

In this sample, this clonotype turned up many times. The genes are TRBV5-6 and TRBJ1-1; a possible D gene is TRBD1 (6 bases). The CDR3 is made up of 14 amino acids. Trimming took off 3 bases at V and 8 bases at J, with 17 bases between the two ends. Germline V gives CDR1 SGHDT, CDR2 YYEEEE. For the CDR3, the DNA is TGTGCCAGCAGCTCATACACAGGGTGGGTCGAAGCTTTCTTT. Amino acid sequence: CASSSYTGWVEAFF.

On this clonotype itself: One junction end does not reproduce the germline sequence, and a read error may be involved. CDR3 sequence reads: CASSDSRETGTQYF. DNA of the CDR3: TGTGCCAGCAGTGACTCGCGGGAGACAGGTACGCAGTATTTT. The chain joins TRBV6-2 or TRBV6-3 to TRBJ2-3; a weak D match, TRBD2 (7 bases). This CDR3 region has 14 residues. Germline V lookup: CDR1 MNHEY, CDR2 SVGEGT.

The sample holds many counts of this clonotype. J is TRBJ2-3 and V is TRBV11-2; 7 bases agree with TRBD2. V was clipped by 3 bases and J by 2 bases; unmatched bases: 2. Germline-derived CDR1 and CDR2 are SGHAT and FQNNGV. The CDR3 totals 14 residues. CDR3 sequence reads: CASSLGTNTDTQYF. CDR3 sequence (DNA): TGTGCCAGCAGCTTGGGGACTAACACAGATACGCAGTATTTT.

Notes on this clonotype: A much larger clone differs by one base, so this may be a read error. The chain recombines TRBV28 with TRBJ1-1, with a possible D match to TRBD1 (6 bases). CDR3 size: 18 residues. Germline V gene data show CDR1 as MDHEN and CDR2 as SYDVKM. The V and J ends lost 2 bases and 3 bases respectively, with 22 bases between them. This CDR3 reads CASSLSGKRINRDTEAFF. As DNA, the CDR3 is TGTGCCAGCAGTTTAAGCGGGAAGAGGATAAACAGGGACACTGAAGCTTTCTTT.

There are many counts of this clonotype. This chain connects TRBV28 to TRBJ2-7, with no clear D. Per germline, CDR1 MDHEN and CDR2 SYDVKM. The CDR3 length is 12 residues. Trimming removed 3 bases at V and 6 bases at J, with 9 bases between. The CDR3 region is CASSLGPGEQYF. Written as DNA, the CDR3 is TGTGCCAGCAGTTTGGGCCCGGGCGAGCAGTACTTC.

In the case of this clonotype: A junction end diverges from the germline sequence, so it may reflect a read error. The chain carries TRBV15 and TRBJ1-2; the D gene is possibly TRBD1 (5 bases). The length of the CDR3 is 13 residues. Germline CDR1 and CDR2: LNHNV and YYDKDF (reference sequence). CDR3 DNA: TGTGCCACCAGCAGAGATGAGGGGTATGGCCACACCTTC. This gives the protein CATSRDEGYGHTF.

This clonotype was seen at least ten times. V is TRBV28 and J is TRBJ2-5; D remains ambiguous. Trimming stripped 5 bases from V and 9 bases from J, with 13 bases between. The CDR3 covers 12 residues. Germline CDR1 reads MDHEN; CDR2 reads SYDVKM. The CDR3 sequence: CASSRAAWAQYF. The CDR3 bases are TGTGCCAGCAGTCGCGCTGCTTGGGCCCAGTACTTC.

This clonotype was observed a few times. The rearrangement links TRBV20-1 to TRBJ2-7; the match to TRBD2 covers 7 bases. Germline lookup yields CDR1 DFQATT and CDR2 SNEGSKA (reference sequence). The trim removed 5 bases at V and 4 bases at J, leaving 11 bases unmatched. The CDR3 totals 14 residues. The CDR3 nucleotides are TGCAGTGCTCCCAAAGACGGGGGGAAATACGAGCAGTACTTC. Its protein is CSAPKDGGKYEQYF.